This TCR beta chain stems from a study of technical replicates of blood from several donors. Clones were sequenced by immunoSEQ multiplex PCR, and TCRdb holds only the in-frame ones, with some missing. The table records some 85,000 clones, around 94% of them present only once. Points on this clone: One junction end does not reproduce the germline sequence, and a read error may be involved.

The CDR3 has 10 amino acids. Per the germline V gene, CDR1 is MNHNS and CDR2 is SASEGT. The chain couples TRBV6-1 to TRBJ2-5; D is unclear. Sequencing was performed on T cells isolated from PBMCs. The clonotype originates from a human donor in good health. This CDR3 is CASSEETQYF. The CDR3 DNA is TGTGCCAGCAGCGAAGAGACCCAGTACTTC.